The sequence of this T cell receptor (beta chain) was determined in a study of blood T cell repertoires in COVID-19. Across the whole study: COVID-19 samples from acute and convalescent phases originated in the United States, Italy and Spain. From T cells, B-cell-depleted T cells, or PBMCs came the material, which was cDNA or gDNA.

V was pared by 3 bases and J by 0 bases, with 5 bases of the junction left unmatched. Germline CDR1 and CDR2: SGHRS and YFSETQ. This CDR3 has 17 amino acids. Original processing notes: Nucleated cell counts were estimated from reference gene primer amplification. The protocol was immunoSEQ multiplex PCR, while the TCRdb copy is restricted to in-frame clones and leaves out a portion. V and J calls and clone size are copied from that table; D and trimming were computed from the DNA. Here the sample spans more than 140,000 clones, 85% to 90% being singletons. Sequencing was done on a sample of peripheral blood. The V gene is TRBV5-1, the J gene TRBJ2-6; 8 bases align to TRBD1. This receptor was identified in a woman aged 60-75 years with acute or convalescent COVID-19. DNA of the CDR3: TGCGCCAGCAGCTGGGGGGACAGGAGCTCTGGGGCCAACGTCCTGACTTTC. Its translation: CASSWGDRSSGANVLTF. Looking up the rest from reference TRBV5-1 and TRBJ2-6 gives the full variable domain: KAGVTQTPRYLIKTRGQQVTLSCSPISGHRSVSWYQQTPGQGLQFLFEYFSETQRNKGNFPGRFSGRQFSNSRSEMNVSTLELGDSALYLCASSWGDRSSGANVLTFGAGSRLTVL.